This T cell receptor beta chain appears in the sequencing data of a study of PD-1 blockade in mismatch repair-deficient tumors. Here immunoSEQ multiplex PCR was the method, and the copy in TCRdb shows in-frame clones only, minus some. Here the sample spans fewer than 18,000 clones, less than 85% being singletons. Details on this clone: The antigen is undetermined. At the DNA level, this CDR3 is encoded by other sequences in the same sample as well.

Time point indicated: roughly 9-day in vitro stimulation with candidate neoantigen peptide 5. All patients were mismatch repair deficient, assessed by either PCR or immunohistochemistry. An identically run culture lacking peptide was the fold-change baseline. The source is an adult with mismatch repair-deficient cancer. Sequenced material: cells cultured in vitro, taken from a patient treated with pembrolizumab.

In DNA form, the CDR3 reads TGTGCCAGCAGCCCGCGGGGGAACACTGAAGCTTTCTTT. Residues: CASSPRGNTEAFF. This chain connects TRBV9 to TRBJ1-1; D call uncertain. CDR3 length: 13 residues. Deletions cut 4 bases from V and 1 base from J, with 8 bases between. Per the germline V gene, CDR1 is SGDLS and CDR2 is YYNGEE.